This paragraph covers one TCR beta chain sequence. The target of this receptor is not known. Base qualities are not provided; no much larger clone lies one nucleotide away. From a lookup of the germline V gene (reference sequence), CDR1 and CDR2 are MNHEY and SMNVEV. The CDR3 sequence holds 15 residues, the cysteine and phenylalanine included. The CDR3 DNA has 45 bases and is translated from base 1. The junction carries 13 bases between V and J, which are trimmed by 1 base and 7 bases respectively. This entry is derived from a study of T-cell memory formation after mild COVID-19 (dated by TCRdb to the early 2020s). The study in broad terms: Most TCR sequence clusters were specific to one of the two donors. The cohort comprised two young, previously healthy adult volunteers, one female and one male. In a couple of donors, T-cell clones that expanded and contracted after mild COVID-19 were tracked by sequencing TCRalpha and TCRbeta repertoires over time.

The instrument given in TCRdb is Illumina NovaSeq 6000. cDNA libraries for TCRalpha and TCRbeta were prepared by 5'RACE using constant-segment primers, with sample barcodes and unique molecular identifiers added. RNA was extracted from every sample with Trizol reagent. Libraries were amplified in two PCR steps, with a second sample barcode and Illumina TruSeq adapters added in the second step. Libraries were sequenced on an Illumina NovaSeq with 2 x 150 bp paired-end reads. The original methods were these. Demultiplexing of reads and collapsing into UMI-guided consensus sequences were performed with migec v1.2.7. Using mixcr v2.1.11, UMI consensuses were aligned to TRA and TRB V and J templates and then assembled into clonotypes. Expanded or contracted clonotypes were those called significant by both edgeR and NoisET, with noise models trained on biological replicates. For edgeR calls, the thresholds were a false discovery rate-adjusted p below 0.01 and a log2 fold-change of 1. As an exploratory analysis of dynamics, PCA with hierarchical clustering was applied to max-normalized trajectories of the 1000 most abundant clonotypes. The CD4 or CD8 phenotype of responding clones was assigned using the separately sequenced CD4+ and CD8+ repertoires. The public sequencing data were trimmed at Q25 with fastp and processed into clonotypes with MiXCR by TCRdb, which kept only in-frame beta chains. One record per CDR3 amino acid sequence lists the most common genes and DNA. These V and J calls derive from TCRdb rather than the authors' analysis. The sample table records about 270,000 distinct CDR3 sequences; 16% of these occur just once. The ten largest account for 22% of the sample.

The paper as a whole reports these results and caveats: Clones that contracted from day 15 to 85 showed balanced CD4/CD8 phenotypes, whereas a second wave of clones that expanded from day 15 to 37 leaned towards CD4+. Contracting CD4+ clones were found mainly in CM and EM memory subsets, while CD8+ clones were enriched in EMRA. The study included only two mild cases, and larger cohorts that include severe cases with pre-infection samples were judged to be necessary. The detection of some responding clones in pre-infection memory suggests that pre-existing cross-reactive memory T cells joined the SARS-CoV-2 response. SARS-CoV-2 specificity was not confirmed for the second-wave clones peaking on day 37.

PBMCs were isolated by Ficoll-Paque density gradient centrifugation. Sequenced material: PBMCs or a T cell subset sorted from them (not recorded which). The origin of this receptor is a man younger than 35 who had mild COVID-19 (a few samples of this study predate the infection). The sample titles of this study are shuffled in the database, so cell type and time point are left out; the donor was told from shared clones. The chain couples TRBV27 to TRBJ2-2, with the D gene not confidently named. Read as DNA, the sequence is TGTGCCAGCAGTTTATTAAGCCTGGGTGGCGGGGAGCTGTTTTTT. Its translation is CASSLLSLGGGELFF.